The subject of this entry is one T cell receptor (beta chain). Its target is not known. The sample carries other DNA sequences with the same CDR3. Trimming pared 8 bases from V and 4 bases from J, leaving 9 bases between. Per germline, CDR1 MDHEN and CDR2 SYDVKM. This CDR3 has 12 residues. This sample is drawn from a study of OX40 agonist ivuxolimab in advanced cancers. At the level of the study: Patients received ivuxolimab, an intravenous treatment, every 2 weeks at 0.01 to 10 mg/kg.

The investigators sampled blood at baseline, at cycle 4 day 1, and at cycle 7 day 1. Clones were read by immunoSEQ multiplex PCR, and TCRdb kept only the in-frame ones, dropping some. The sample yields 80,000 or so clones, around 85% seen once. Study conclusions and caveats: Low normalized T-cell clonal expansion also characterized some of the nonresponders. Within 6 weeks, CD4+ and CD8+ blood T cells expanded clonally at 0.1 to 3.0 mg/kg.

This receptor was obtained from an adult with an advanced solid tumor such as melanoma, head and neck, liver or kidney cancer. The chain carries TRBV28 and TRBJ1-5; D ambiguous. The material was CD4+ or CD8+ T cells sorted from blood, obtained in a trial of the OX40 agonist ivuxolimab. The CDR3 spells CASRAPNQPQHF. Here the CDR3 DNA reads TGTGCCAGCCGGGCCCCTAATCAGCCCCAGCATTTT.